The 20 T cell receptor beta chains in this list originate from one sample, sequenced in a study of blood T cell repertoires in COVID-19. Some clones are missing from TCRdb's copy, which holds only in-frame ones; the method was immunoSEQ multiplex PCR. The sample yields 310,000 or so clones, 87% seen once. The sequenced material came from peripheral blood. The origin of the receptors is a man aged 25-40 years with COVID-19, enrolled during active disease.

The CDR3 DNA follows: TGTGCCAGCAGCGTAGGGACGGGACTAGCGGGGTCAACTTCCTACAATGAGCAGTTCTTC. Translating it yields CASSVGTGLAGSTSYNEQFF. The chain joins TRBV9 to TRBJ2-1; 13 bases are a match to TRBD2. The CDR3 loop spans 20 amino acids. Germline CDR1 SGDLS, CDR2 YYNGEE. V lost 0 bases, J lost 1 base, and 10 bases stayed unmatched. The complete variable domain, with remaining parts taken from reference TRBV9 and TRBJ2-1, reads DSGVTQTPKHLITATGQRVTLRCSPRSGDLSVYWYQQSLDQGLQFLIQYYNGEERAKGNILERFSAQQFPDLHSELNLSSLELGDSALYFCASSVGTGLAGSTSYNEQFFGPGTRLTVL.

The gene calls are TRBV4-3 and TRBJ1-1; maybe TRBD1 (6 bases). CDR1 and CDR2 (germline): LGHNA, YSLEER. V lost 5 bases and J lost 5, with 12 bases in between. CDR3 length: 13 amino acids. In DNA, the CDR3 is TGCGCCAGCAGCGTGGGGGGGCGGACTGAAGCTTTCTTT. Its protein product is CASSVGGRTEAFF.

The chain couples TRBV10-3 to TRBJ2-7; TRBD1 agrees at 8 bases. Germline loops: CDR1 ENHRY, CDR2 SYGVKD. V dropped 5 bases and J dropped 4; count of bases not matched to a gene: 7. There are 14 residues in the CDR3. CDR3 protein: CAISWGQDGYEQYF. The DNA of the CDR3 is TGTGCCATCAGTTGGGGACAGGACGGTTACGAGCAGTACTTC.

This chain joins TRBV6-7 and TRBJ2-7; a possible D gene is TRBD2 (5 bases). TRBV6-7 counts as an open reading frame of uncertain function. The V and J ends lost 1 base and 2 bases respectively, with 18 bases between them. CDR3 size: 17 residues. CDR3 sequence: CASSYWDGEYNPYEQYF. The CDR3, as DNA: TGTGCCAGCAGTTACTGGGATGGGGAGTATAACCCCTACGAGCAGTACTTC.

This chain uses TRBV5-6 with TRBJ1-2; D is ambiguous. The CDR3 length is 14 residues. Germline V gene lookup returns CDR1 SGHDT and CDR2 YYEEEE. Trimming removed 4 bases at V and 5 bases at J, with 15 bases between. This CDR3 reads CASSRPDYGYGYTF. DNA for the CDR3: TGTGCCAGCAGCAGACCGGATTACGGGTATGGCTACACCTTC.

This CDR3 reads CASSLLGQGLDTQYF. DNA for the CDR3: TGTGCCAGCAGTTTATTAGGACAGGGGTTAGATACGCAGTATTTT. The chain links TRBV27 to TRBJ2-3, with 9 bases aligning to TRBD1. Germline trimming cut 1 base from V and 5 bases from J; bases unmatched to any gene: 4. Germline V lookup: CDR1 MNHEY, CDR2 SMNVEV (reference sequence). The length of the CDR3 is 15 residues.

V is TRBV5-1 and J is TRBJ2-1, with TRBD1 identical over 8 bases. This CDR3 has 16 amino acids. The germline V gene has CDR1 SGHRS and CDR2 YFSETQ. The trim removed 0 bases at V and 6 bases at J, leaving 8 bases unmatched. For the CDR3, the DNA is TGCGCCAGCAGCTTGGGGAGGGTGACAGGGGCCAATGAGCAGTTCTTC. This translates into CASSLGRVTGANEQFF.

J is TRBJ2-1 and V is TRBV15; D gene unclear. The CDR3 is 19 residues long. V dropped 1 base and J dropped 3 bases, with 22 bases sitting between them. Germline values: CDR1 LNHNV, CDR2 YYDKDF (reference sequence). The CDR3 region has the DNA TGTGCCACCAGCAGAGCTACCTTCGACGACTCAAGGCTCTACAATGAGCAGTTCTTC. This encodes CATSRATFDDSRLYNEQFF.

Turning to this clone: Within the sample, other DNA sequences also encode this same CDR3. CDR3: CASSFTGDTEAFF. The CDR3 bases are TGCGCCAGCAGCTTTACAGGGGACACTGAAGCTTTCTTT. V gene TRBV5-1 combines with J gene TRBJ1-1; the match to TRBD1 covers 7 bases. CDR1 SGHRS and CDR2 YFSETQ come from the germline V gene. V gave up 2 bases and J gave up 3 bases; unmatched junction bases: 1. CDR3 length: 13 residues.

The rearrangement joins TRBV7-3 to TRBJ2-7; 11 bases are a match to TRBD2. Germline lookup yields CDR1 SGHTA and CDR2 FQGTGA. The junction had 3 bases not matched to a gene; V was cut back by 5 bases and J by 6 bases. This CDR3 comprises 13 residues. This chain's CDR3 is CASSATSGGEQYF. CDR3 nucleotide sequence: TGTGCCAGCAGCGCCACTAGCGGGGGCGAGCAGTACTTC.

The chain joins TRBV2 to TRBJ2-7; D call uncertain. This CDR3 contains 15 residues. Looked up from germline, CDR1 is SNHLY and CDR2 is FYNNEI. The V and J ends lost 2 bases and 4 bases respectively, with 15 bases between them. The DNA for the CDR3 is TGTGCCAGCAGTGAAAGCCGACTCAACCGGTACGAGCAGTACTTC. Its protein product is CASSESRLNRYEQYF.

This chain joins TRBV25-1 and TRBJ2-1; TRBD2 aligns across 10 bases. V shed 5 bases, J shed 10 bases, and the junction held 8 bases outside the gene matches. The germline gives CDR1 MGHDK, CDR2 SYGVNS. This CDR3 has 14 amino acids. The CDR3 nucleotides read TGTGCCAGCAGTCAAGCGGGAGGGCCGGACGAGCAGTTCTTC. It codes for CASSQAGGPDEQFF.

CDR3 coding DNA: TGTGCCAGCAGCCAAGAGGGGACAGGGGGTTGGTTCCCTGGAAACACCATATATTTT. Its translation is CASSQEGTGGWFPGNTIYF. This sequence joins TRBV3-1 (or the pseudogene TRBV3-2) and TRBJ1-3; 11 nucleotides agree with TRBD1. The germline gives CDR1 LGHDT, CDR2 YNNKEL (reference sequence). V was pared by 0 bases and J by 2 bases, with 9 bases of the junction left unmatched. The CDR3 extends over 19 amino acids.

CDR3 DNA: TGTGCCAGCAGCCAAGGACTAGCCATTAACAATGAGCAGTTCTTC. It encodes CASSQGLAINNEQFF. V and J are TRBV3-1 (or the pseudogene TRBV3-2) and TRBJ2-1; TRBD2 matches at 7 bases. Germline V CDR1 and CDR2: LGHDT, YNNKEL (reference sequence). Germline trimming cut 1 base from V and 5 bases from J; bases unmatched to any gene: 5. This CDR3 contains 15 residues.

The gene calls are TRBV5-4 and TRBJ1-2, with TRBD1 matching 10 bases. This CDR3 region has 15 residues. J gave up 4 bases and V 0 bases, and 3 bases lay outside the gene matches. Germline V gene lookup returns CDR1 SGHNT and CDR2 YYREEE (reference sequence). The CDR3 sequence: CASSLADRGTYGYTF. CDR3 coding DNA: TGTGCCAGCAGCTTGGCGGACAGGGGGACCTATGGCTACACCTTC.

The CDR3 loop reads CASSLYRKNIQYF. DNA of the CDR3: TGTGCCAGCAGTTTATACAGAAAAAACATTCAGTACTTC. The chain carries TRBV28 and TRBJ2-4; the D is unclear. CDR3 size: 13 residues. The germline CDR1 and CDR2 sequences are MDHEN and SYDVKM. V dropped 1 base and J dropped 4 bases, with 5 bases sitting between them.

CDR3 DNA sequence: TGTGCCAGCAGCTACGCTCCAGGGTTTGGTTATGAAAAACTGTTTTTT. Translating it yields CASSYAPGFGYEKLFF. The V gene is TRBV6-6, the J gene TRBJ1-4, with D possibly TRBD1 on 5 matching bases. The germline CDR1 and CDR2 sequences are MNHNY and SVGAGI (reference sequence). Trimming took 6 bases from V and 6 from J, leaving 20 bases between them. CDR3 length equals 16 residues.

V gene TRBV10-3 combines with J gene TRBJ2-2; TRBD2 matches at 15 bases. With V trimmed by 7 bases and J by 4 bases, 10 bases remained unmatched. The CDR3 extends over 18 amino acids. Germline values: CDR1 ENHRY, CDR2 SYGVKD. CDR3 in DNA: TGTGCCATCACCTCGGGACTAGCGGGGGGAACCCGCACCGGGGAGCTGTTTTTT. Protein product: CAITSGLAGGTRTGELFF.

This clone was observed a handful of times. The V and J genes are TRBV19 and TRBJ2-3; 16 nucleotides align to TRBD2. V was pared by 8 bases and J by 3 bases, with 2 bases of the junction left unmatched. The CDR3 length is 15 residues. The germline V gene encodes CDR1 LNHDA and CDR2 SQIVND (reference sequence). CDR3 sequence reads: CASSGLAGGTDTQYF. The DNA of the CDR3 is TGTGCCAGTTCGGGACTAGCGGGAGGGACAGATACGCAGTATTTT.

This clone was detected once. The rearrangement links TRBV24-1 to TRBJ2-2; maybe TRBD2 (5 bases). The germline CDR1 and CDR2 sequences are KGHDR and SFDVKD. The CDR3 spans 14 residues. Trimming removed 2 bases at V and 2 bases at J, with 5 bases between. The CDR3 nucleotides are TGTGCCACCAGTGATTGGACTAACACCGGGGAGCTGTTTTTT. Protein product: CATSDWTNTGELFF.